Below are 26 T cell receptor beta chains sequenced from a single sample in a study of T cells in localized non-small cell lung cancer. This table comes from immunoSEQ multiplex PCR, and its TCRdb copy is limited to in-frame clones, with some not included. In the table there are around 100,000 clones, approximately 88% of which are singletons. Sequences were derived from peripheral blood, sampled before any cancer treatment. The receptors here all came from a man aged 40 to 75 with stage I squamous cell lung carcinoma.

This chain joins TRBV10-3 and TRBJ1-5; D is possibly TRBD1 (5 bases). In germline, CDR1 is ENHRY, CDR2 SYGVKD. The V end lost 10 bases, the J end lost 4 bases, and 14 bases lay between the germline ends. The length of the CDR3 is 13 residues. The CDR3 region has the DNA TGTGCCACAAGGGACGGAACTAATCAGCCCCAGCATTTT. Translated, it gives CATRDGTNQPQHF.

The CDR3 protein is CASSLEPSNQPQHF. Written as DNA, the CDR3 is TGCGCCAGCAGCTTGGAACCTAGCAATCAGCCCCAGCATTTT. This chain uses TRBV5-1 with TRBJ1-5; D is unclear. This CDR3 has 14 amino acids. Germline CDR1 is SGHRS and CDR2 is YFSETQ. The germline V and J ends were trimmed by 0 bases and 0 bases, with 4 bases remaining between them.

This clone was seen only once. The chain has TRBV6-5 and TRBJ1-1; 8 bases map to TRBD1. The CDR3 has 13 amino acids. Germline V gives CDR1 MNHEY, CDR2 SVGAGI. Germline trimming cut 5 bases from V and 4 bases from J; bases unmatched to any gene: 3. The CDR3 loop is CASSQGATTEAFF. CDR3 sequence (DNA): TGTGCCAGCAGTCAGGGGGCAACCACTGAAGCTTTCTTT.

The chain links TRBV7-9 to TRBJ2-1; D remains unclear. CDR3 size: 12 residues. Trimming cost V 4 bases and J 9 bases, with 10 bases left between them. From germline, CDR1 is SEHNR and CDR2 FQNEAQ (reference sequence). The CDR3, as DNA: TGTGCCAGCAGCTCCACTTCTTTTGAGCAGTTCTTC. This encodes CASSSTSFEQFF.

V gene TRBV5-1 combines with J gene TRBJ1-1, with TRBD1 matching over 8 bases. Germline V gene data show CDR1 as SGHRS and CDR2 as YFSETQ. Trimming took 4 bases from V and 1 from J; bases not matched to a gene: 6. The CDR3 has 15 amino acids. CDR3 sequence (DNA): TGCGCCAGCAGCCCTAGACAGGGGCCGAACACTGAAGCTTTCTTT. Translating gives CASSPRQGPNTEAFF.

The rearrangement joins TRBV13 to TRBJ1-1; no definite D call. The CDR3 is made up of 15 amino acids. The V gene lost 0 bases and the J gene lost 0 bases, with 8 bases spanning the gap. Germline V lookup: CDR1 PRHDT, CDR2 FYEKMQ (reference sequence). In DNA, the CDR3 is TGTGCCAGCAGCTTAGGAGCGCTGATGAACACTGAAGCTTTCTTT. It specifies CASSLGALMNTEAFF.

The chain couples TRBV5-8 to TRBJ2-1; perhaps TRBD1 as D (6 bases). The CDR3 sequence is 14 residues long. Trimming pared 1 base from V and 7 bases from J, leaving 12 bases between. The germline V gene encodes CDR1 SGHTS and CDR2 YDEGEE. CDR3 sequence (DNA): TGTGCCAGCAGCTTGAACAGGGAGCGAAATGAGCAGTTCTTC. It is translated as CASSLNRERNEQFF. Complete variable domain (other parts from reference TRBV5-8 and TRBJ2-1): EAGVTQSPTHLIKTRGQQATLRCSPISGHTSVYWYQQALGLGLQFLLWYDEGEERNRGNFPPRFSGRQFPNYSSELNVNALELEDSALYLCASSLNRERNEQFFGPGTRLTVL.

This chain connects TRBV10-3 to TRBJ2-1; possibly TRBD2 for D (6 bases). Germline V gene lookup returns CDR1 ENHRY and CDR2 SYGVKD. Trimming left V 4 bases short and J 1 base short, with 23 bases between. The CDR3 consists of 19 residues. The CDR3 coding sequence is TGTGCCATCAGTGGAGCAGGGACGGGCCGAGGGAGGTCCTACAATGAGCAGTTCTTC. Protein sequence: CAISGAGTGRGRSYNEQFF.

The chain joins TRBV5-4 to TRBJ1-1; no reliable D call. CDR3 length equals 14 residues. CDR1 and CDR2 (germline): SGHNT, YYREEE (reference sequence). The ends were cut back, 6 bases at V and 0 bases at J, with 12 bases in the middle. CDR3 amino acids: CASKWALMNTEAFF. Here the CDR3 DNA reads TGTGCCAGCAAGTGGGCCCTGATGAACACTGAAGCTTTCTTT.

The sample holds one count of this clone. This sequence joins TRBV7-9 and TRBJ2-5, with D tentatively TRBD2 (6 bases). V shed 5 bases and J shed 2 bases, with 12 bases lying between them. In germline, CDR1 is SEHNR, CDR2 FQNEAQ (reference sequence). CDR3 length: 14 amino acids. The CDR3 loop reads CASSRGAGQETQYF. CDR3 coding DNA: TGTGCCAGCAGCCGCGGGGCAGGTCAAGAGACCCAGTACTTC.

The chain combines TRBV7-2 with TRBJ1-1, with 7 bases lining up with TRBD1. Germline CDR1 is SGHTA and CDR2 is FQGNSA. V was clipped by 4 bases and J by 7 bases; unmatched bases: 9. The CDR3 totals 14 residues. DNA of the CDR3: TGTGCCAGCAGCTCCTCCGGACGGGACAGTGAAGCTTTCTTT. Translation: CASSSSGRDSEAFF.

This clone has just a few counts. This chain joins TRBV5-1 and TRBJ1-1, with TRBD1 as a possible D gene (6 bases). The length of the CDR3 is 17 residues. V was shortened by 0 bases and J by 0 bases, with 15 bases between the two germline ends. CDR1 SGHRS and CDR2 YFSETQ come from the germline V gene. CDR3 nucleotides: TGCGCCAGCAGCTTGGTAGGGGGGGCCCTTTTGAACACTGAAGCTTTCTTT. Its translation: CASSLVGGALLNTEAFF.

This clone came up a few times. J is TRBJ1-6 and V is TRBV19; D gene uncertain. Trimming took off 1 base at V and 8 bases at J, with 3 bases between the two ends. Germline CDR1 reads LNHDA; CDR2 reads SQIVND (reference sequence). The CDR3 is 12 residues long. CDR3 loop: CASSIVDSPLHF. Here the CDR3 DNA reads TGTGCCAGTAGTATAGTAGATTCACCCCTCCACTTT. The full variable domain, rest sourced from reference TRBV19 and TRBJ1-6, is DGGITQSPKYLFRKEGQNVTLSCEQNLNHDAMYWYRQDPGQGLRLIYYSQIVNDFQKGDIAEGYSVSREKKESFPLTVTSAQKNPTAFYLCASSIVDSPLHFGNGTRLTVT.

The V gene is TRBV5-4, the J gene TRBJ1-2; 8 nucleotides match TRBD1. Germline loops: CDR1 SGHNT, CDR2 YYREEE (reference sequence). CDR3 size: 13 residues. J was trimmed by 4 bases and V by 3 bases; bases with no gene match: 2. CDR3 sequence: CASSSDRGYGYTF. The CDR3 nucleotides read TGTGCCAGCAGCTCCGACAGGGGCTATGGCTACACCTTC.

The chain combines TRBV10-3 with TRBJ2-1; 12 nucleotides line up with TRBD1. With V trimmed by 5 bases and J by 8 bases, 4 bases remained unmatched. The CDR3 length is 14 residues. Germline lookup yields CDR1 ENHRY and CDR2 SYGVKD. The CDR3 sequence: CAISRGQGAYEQFF. In DNA, the CDR3 is TGTGCCATCAGTAGGGGACAGGGGGCCTATGAGCAGTTCTTC.

This sequence joins TRBV2 and TRBJ1-1; weak D call: TRBD1 (5 bases). CDR1 is SNHLY and CDR2 is FYNNEI in the germline V gene. V shed 3 bases and J shed 4 bases, with 15 bases lying between them. This CDR3 spans 15 amino acids. The CDR3 loop is CASSDPGESSTEAFF. In DNA, the CDR3 is TGTGCCAGCAGTGATCCGGGGGAGTCGAGCACTGAAGCTTTCTTT.

This rearrangement joins TRBV7-9 to TRBJ1-4; no firm D call. CDR1 is SEHNR, CDR2 FQNEAQ, per germline (reference sequence). The V end lost 7 bases, the J end lost 0 bases, and 12 bases lay between the germline ends. This CDR3 has 15 amino acids. The CDR3 DNA sequence: TGTGCCAGCACCTCCTCTCGTGCAACTAATGAAAAACTGTTTTTT. This encodes CASTSSRATNEKLFF.

This clone came up once. The chain joins TRBV2 to TRBJ2-3; D unresolved. The CDR3 length is 19 residues. Trimming left V 1 base short and J 3 bases short, with 23 bases between. In germline, CDR1 is SNHLY, CDR2 FYNNEI. CDR3 in amino acids: CASSEVTPVTPTWTDTQYF. The CDR3 DNA is TGTGCCAGCAGTGAAGTCACGCCGGTTACCCCAACGTGGACAGATACGCAGTATTTT.

The chain joins TRBV6-6 to TRBJ2-4; D is perhaps TRBD2 (5 bases). The CDR3 is made up of 13 amino acids. Deletions cut 8 bases from V and 0 bases from J, with 8 bases between. Germline CDR1 MNHNY, CDR2 SVGAGI (reference sequence). The CDR3 nucleotides are TGTGCCAGCGAGGGATTAGCCAAAAACATTCAGTACTTC. Protein: CASEGLAKNIQYF.

The J gene is TRBJ1-1, the V gene TRBV4-1; D call uncertain. Trimming stripped 1 base from V and 4 bases from J, with 7 bases between. This CDR3 has 13 residues. Germline V gives CDR1 MGHRA, CDR2 YSYEKL. The CDR3 spells CASSQVGVTEAFF. For the CDR3, the DNA is TGCGCCAGCAGCCAAGTTGGGGTCACTGAAGCTTTCTTT.

The gene calls are TRBV4-3 and TRBJ2-7; no clear D. This CDR3 region has 13 residues. Trimming shortened V by 0 bases and J by 3 bases, and 6 bases separated the two germline ends. Germline V gene data show CDR1 as LGHNA and CDR2 as YSLEER. The CDR3 DNA follows: TGCGCCAGCAGCCAAGACGTCTTCTACGAGCAGTACTTC. Translating gives CASSQDVFYEQYF.

V gene TRBV7-8 combines with J gene TRBJ2-7; 7 positions agree with TRBD1. Germline V gene data show CDR1 as SGHVS and CDR2 as FQNEAQ. After removal of 4 bases from V and 1 base from J, the junction contained 4 bases not matched to a gene. This CDR3 contains 14 residues. The CDR3: CASSYRDRSYEQYF. CDR3 DNA sequence: TGTGCCAGCAGCTACCGGGACAGATCCTACGAGCAGTACTTC.

This clone was seen a few times. This chain connects TRBV6-1 to TRBJ2-7, with D possibly being TRBD2 (5 bases). V was trimmed by 2 bases and J by 5 bases, leaving 16 bases between them. The CDR3 consists of 15 residues. The V gene's germline CDR1 is MNHNS and CDR2 SASEGT. CDR3 nucleotides: TGTGCCAGCAGTGAACCGGGAAGGGCTATCCACGAGCAGTACTTC. Protein sequence: CASSEPGRAIHEQYF.

The chain recombines TRBV7-9 with TRBJ2-7; TRBD2 matches 12 bases. The V and J ends lost 5 bases and 7 bases, in that order; junction bases with no gene match: 9. This CDR3 has 15 residues. The germline gives CDR1 SEHNR, CDR2 FQNEAQ (reference sequence). As DNA, the CDR3 is TGTGCCAGCAGCCGCGGACTAGCGGGGTTAGGTGAGCAGTACTTC. Translated: CASSRGLAGLGEQYF.

The rearrangement uses TRBV27 and TRBJ2-7; the D is unclear. Trimming removed 0 bases from V and 0 bases from J, with 9 bases in between. The CDR3 sequence is 15 residues long. Germline lookup yields CDR1 MNHEY and CDR2 SMNVEV (reference sequence). In DNA form, the CDR3 reads TGTGCCAGCAGTTTATCAGGCAGGAGCTCCTACGAGCAGTACTTC. It translates to CASSLSGRSSYEQYF.

The CDR3 coding sequence is TGTGCCAGCTCACCTTTGCCGGGTCAGGTTCACGACGAGCAGTACTTC. It is translated as CASSPLPGQVHDEQYF. The J gene is TRBJ2-7, the V gene TRBV18; no definite D call. The CDR3 is made up of 16 amino acids. Trimming stripped 3 bases from V and 5 bases from J, with 20 bases between. Germline CDR1 reads KGHSH; CDR2 reads LQKENI.